The entry that follows covers one T cell receptor beta chain sequence. No cognate antigen has been identified for it. The sample holds no much larger clone one base away, and base qualities are not on file. These data come from a study of cytomegalovirus exposure and HLA in healthy donors (dated by TCRdb to 2015 to 2018). General notes on the study: The 500 to 800 repertoires of the first cohort and the 120 or so validation repertoires were produced on the same platform, according to a later analysis. The study aimed to test whether signatures of past pathogen exposure could be identified by cataloging public T cell receptors. In addition to the first cohort of approximately 650 subjects, a separate validation cohort of approximately 130 different subjects was used. High-throughput TCR immunosequencing, statistical association of individual TCRs with disease status, and machine learning were combined to predict cytomegalovirus infection status. What the work shows at the level of the full study, not this receptor alone: The classifier was reported to diagnose cytomegalovirus status with high specificity and sensitivity in both the original cohort and the validation cohort. The study listed 164 TCR beta chains as associated with cytomegalovirus. It was suggested by the authors that the approach could potentially be generalized to other disease states and immunological phenotypes. In vitro tests confirmed that three of the cytomegalovirus-associated TCR beta chains recognize cytomegalovirus antigens. A later analysis lacked HLA typing for the validation cohort, so it scored co-occurrence in that cohort across all 120 or so repertoires. While some public TCRs were present in many individuals, most TCR sequences turned up only very rarely across donors. A later analysis found that TCRs clustered in the first cohort also tended to co-occur in the roughly 120 validation repertoires, with approximately 93% of cluster scores above 0.

V and J are truncated by 5 bases and 2 bases respectively, leaving an intervening sequence of 13 bases. Looking up the germline V gene (reference sequence) yields CDR1 SGHAT and CDR2 FQDESV. The CDR3 measures 14 amino acids from cysteine to phenylalanine. The retained sequence is limited to the CDR3, 42 bases, with the frame set at the first base. The donors were included in the validation cohort of approximately 130 subjects, a group kept apart from the roughly 690-subject first cohort. Libraries were built with the immunoSEQ multiplex PCR assay. In the paper's pipeline: To diagnose cytomegalovirus status from the catalog of TCR beta chain sequences, a statistical classification framework was built. In TCRdb, the immuneACCESS table is reduced to in-frame sequences with V and J assigned. These tables do not hold every clone; where another copy was compared, an unresolved V gene accounts for under half, and the others remain unexplained. The D gene and trimming were derived from the DNA, and the V and J assignments and clone size from that table. Across this sample there are 55,000 to 70,000 clones, with over 90% seen only once. The biggest ten clones account for over 2% of the sample.

What was sequenced was PBMCs. The sequence came from a man younger than 30 in good health and CMV-seronegative. This receptor chain uses TRBV11-1 and TRBJ2-7, and perhaps TRBD2 as D gene, on 5 matching bases. DNA sequence: TGTGCCAGCAGCACTTGGACTCCTCCCTACGAGCAGTACTTC. Translated, this is CASSTWTPPYEQYF.